The 14 T cell receptor beta chains in this list originate from one sample, sequenced in a study of blood T cell repertoires in COVID-19. The repertoire was sequenced with immunoSEQ multiplex PCR; TCRdb's copy has only in-frame clones and lacks some. The sample has approximately 200,000 clones, around 88% seen once. The material sequenced was PBMCs or T cells enriched from blood (not recorded which). All receptors derive from a woman aged 30 to 39 who had been exposed to COVID-19.

The chain joins TRBV14 to TRBJ1-2; no clear D. The CDR3 is 15 residues long. The germline V and J ends were trimmed by 0 bases and 2 bases, with 10 bases remaining between them. Germline CDR1 SGHDN, CDR2 FVKESK. CDR3 amino acids: CASSQEVTANYGYTF. CDR3 nucleotides: TGTGCCAGCAGCCAAGAAGTGACTGCGAACTATGGCTACACCTTC.

This clone was picked up a small number of times. This chain connects TRBV10-2 to TRBJ2-2; D unresolved. CDR1 and CDR2 (germline): WSHSY, SAAADI. V was trimmed by 9 bases and J by 4 bases, leaving 12 bases between them. The CDR3 is made up of 13 amino acids. CDR3: CASLDRGTGELFF. The CDR3 DNA sequence: TGCGCCAGTTTGGATCGAGGCACCGGGGAGCTGTTTTTT.

This clone was found once. V usage is TRBV30 and J usage is TRBJ1-2; TRBD1 is a possible D gene (6 bases). V was clipped by 5 bases and J by 8 bases, with 15 bases between them. The CDR3 runs to 12 residues. CDR1 is GTSNPN, CDR2 SVGIG, per germline (reference sequence). CDR3 in DNA: TGTGCCTGGGGGGGGGCCCCGGGCGGCTACACCTTC. The encoded protein is CAWGGAPGGYTF.

This chain uses TRBV4-1 with TRBJ1-1, with D possibly being TRBD1 (5 bases). V dropped 2 bases and J dropped 0 bases, with 13 bases sitting between them. This CDR3 has 16 amino acids. The germline V gene encodes CDR1 MGHRA and CDR2 YSYEKL. This CDR3 is CASSQIIRDMNTEAFF. The DNA of the CDR3 is TGCGCCAGCAGCCAAATTATCAGGGATATGAACACTGAAGCTTTCTTT.

This sequence joins TRBV27 and TRBJ2-3; 11 bases match TRBD2. The CDR3 consists of 16 residues. Looked up from germline, CDR1 is MNHEY and CDR2 is SMNVEV (reference sequence). V lost 6 bases, J lost 3 bases, and 8 bases stayed unmatched. The CDR3 reads CASSIRSGGVTDTQYF. The CDR3 DNA reads as TGTGCCAGCAGCATTCGTAGCGGGGGGGTTACAGATACGCAGTATTTT.

In its sample, this clone is medium-sized. The chain recombines TRBV9 with TRBJ2-5, with TRBD1 as a possible D gene (5 bases). This CDR3 is 14 amino acids long. Germline V CDR1 and CDR2: SGDLS, YYNGEE. The V and J ends lost 0 bases and 5 bases respectively, with 11 bases between them. CDR3 region: CASSVEGAWETQYF. As DNA, the CDR3 is TGTGCCAGCAGCGTAGAAGGGGCGTGGGAGACCCAGTACTTC.

CDR3 protein: CASSSRSGDGSPLHF. Written as DNA, the CDR3 is TGTGCCAGCAGTTCACGGTCCGGGGATGGTTCACCCCTCCACTTT. The chain has TRBV2 and TRBJ1-6; D is uncertain. V was trimmed by 5 bases and J by 9 bases, leaving 17 bases between them. This CDR3 is 15 amino acids long. From germline, CDR1 is SNHLY and CDR2 FYNNEI.

This clone has more than one count but fewer than ten. This chain connects TRBV7-2 to TRBJ1-1; D unresolved. The CDR3 has 15 residues. V was trimmed by 1 base and J by 0 bases, leaving 9 bases between them. CDR1 and CDR2 (germline): SGHTA, FQGNSA. The CDR3 DNA reads as TGTGCCAGCAGCTTAGTCCGGGGAATGAACACTGAAGCTTTCTTT. Protein product: CASSLVRGMNTEAFF.

The chain couples TRBV9 to TRBJ2-2, with 10 bases that match TRBD1. Trimming removed 4 bases from V and 3 bases from J; junction bases left unmatched: 6. This CDR3 is 16 amino acids long. CDR1 is SGDLS, CDR2 YYNGEE, per germline. CDR3 nucleotide sequence: TGTGCCAGCAGCCCCCCCGGGACAGGGGACACCGGGGAGCTGTTTTTT. It yields the protein CASSPPGTGDTGELFF.

The chain is built from TRBV13 and TRBJ2-1; D is possibly TRBD1 (6 bases). Trimming shortened V by 6 bases and J by 5 bases, and 11 bases separated the two germline ends. This CDR3 contains 13 residues. Per the germline V gene, CDR1 is PRHDT and CDR2 is FYEKMQ (reference sequence). The CDR3 region has the DNA TGTGCCAGCAGACCCGGGACAAACAATGAGCAGTTCTTC. It translates to CASRPGTNNEQFF.

The chain has TRBV4-1 and TRBJ1-1; D possibly corresponds to TRBD1 (6 bases). The CDR3 is 15 amino acids. Between the trimmed V and J ends, which lost 1 base and 5 bases, there was a span of 14 bases. The germline V gene has CDR1 MGHRA and CDR2 YSYEKL. CDR3 sequence reads: CASSQGDTVGTEAFF. The CDR3 DNA reads TGCGCCAGCAGCCAAGGGGACACAGTAGGTACTGAAGCTTTCTTT.

This clone was found a few times. V gene TRBV24-1 combines with J gene TRBJ2-1; 7 bases agree with TRBD1. The CDR3 loop spans 15 amino acids. The V gene's germline CDR1 is KGHDR and CDR2 SFDVKD. The V and J ends lost 5 bases and 6 bases, in that order; junction bases with no gene match: 9. This chain's CDR3 is CATSVPASGGNEQFF. The CDR3 DNA sequence: TGTGCCACCAGTGTCCCCGCCTCAGGGGGCAATGAGCAGTTCTTC.

This chain joins TRBV7-2 and TRBJ1-1, with 8 bases identical to TRBD1. CDR1 and CDR2 (germline): SGHTA, FQGNSA. J was trimmed by 4 bases and V by 0 bases; bases with no gene match: 4. CDR3 length: 15 residues. CDR3 DNA sequence: TGTGCCAGCAGCTTAGCAGGGCAGGGGGCCACTGAAGCTTTCTTT. Its translation: CASSLAGQGATEAFF.

The V and J genes are TRBV5-4 and TRBJ2-5; 7 bases match TRBD2. The V segment lost 4 bases and the J segment 3 bases; nucleotides outside the gene matches: 9. Looked up from germline, CDR1 is SGHNT and CDR2 is YYREEE (reference sequence). The CDR3 has 15 residues. The CDR3 DNA sequence: TGTGCCAGCAGCCCGGGAGGTGGCGGAAAAGAGACCCAGTACTTC. Translated, it gives CASSPGGGGKETQYF. Full variable domain (outside the CDR3, taken from reference TRBV5-4 and TRBJ2-5): ETGVTQSPTHLIKTRGQQVTLRCSSQSGHNTVSWYQQALGQGPQFIFQYYREEENGRGNFPPRFSGLQFPNYSSELNVNALELDDSALYLCASSPGGGGKETQYFGPGTRLLVL.